The TCR beta chain described here comes from a study of blood T cell repertoires in COVID-19. TCRdb keeps only in-frame clones here, not all; method: immunoSEQ multiplex PCR. The sample holds hundreds of thousands of clones, approximately 85% seen once. This CDR3 is built from 14 residues. The V segment lost 3 bases and the J segment 5 bases; nucleotides outside the gene matches: 6. CDR1 and CDR2 (germline): SGHVS, FQNEAQ. The sequence was obtained from a man between 50 and 59 years old with COVID-19, enrolled during active disease. The chain employs TRBV7-8 and TRBJ2-5, with 7 bases identical to TRBD1. Sequencing input: peripheral blood. The CDR3 nucleotides read TGTGCCAGCAGCTTGCAGGGGGTTAGGGAGACCCAGTACTTC. Translated: CASSLQGVRETQYF. Combining the CDR3 with reference TRBV7-8 and TRBJ2-5 gives the whole variable domain GAGVSQSPRYKVAKRGQDVALRCDPISGHVSLFWYQQALGQGPEFLTYFQNEAQLDKSGLPSDRFFAERPEGSVSTLKIQRTQQEDSAVYLCASSLQGVRETQYFGPGTRLLVL.